These T cell receptor beta chains were read from a single sample in a study of cytomegalovirus exposure and HLA in healthy donors. Measured with immunoSEQ multiplex PCR; TCRdb has only the in-frame clones, and not every one. The sample consists of approximately 160,000 clones, 75% to 85% of them appearing once. Sequencing was carried out using PBMCs. Receptors originate from a man aged 25 to 45 in good health and CMV-seropositive. Each CDR3 is given with its conserved first and last residue. D genes are given only for firm matches. Only part of the rows carry a size: once, few, many, or a class if the clone is expanded.

CDR3 DNA,CDR3 protein,V gene,clone size,J gene,D gene
TGTGCCAGCAGCTTAGGATCGCGGCGCACTAACTATGGCTACACCTTC,CASSLGSRRTNYGYTF,TRBV7-6,NA,TRBJ1-2,NA
TGTGCCAGCAGCTTAGACACGGTTGGCCAGCCAAACTATGGCTACACCTTC,CASSLDTVGQPNYGYTF,TRBV5-8,NA,TRBJ1-2,NA
TGTGCCAGCAGCCTCAGACGACTAGCGGGGACCCCCAACTCCTACGAGCAGTACTTC,CASSLRRLAGTPNSYEQYF,TRBV9,NA,TRBJ2-7,TRBD2
TGTGCCAGCAGCTTAAATGTCGGACACAACGAGCAGTACTTC,CASSLNVGHNEQYF,TRBV7-8,NA,TRBJ2-7,NA
TGTGCCAGCAGCTACCCCGGGGTGGGAAACACCATATATTTT,CASSYPGVGNTIYF,TRBV11-2,NA,TRBJ1-3,NA
TGTGCCTGGAGCTCCGGACTAGCGGTTTCAGATACGCAGTATTTT,CAWSSGLAVSDTQYF,TRBV30,NA,TRBJ2-3,TRBD2
TGTGCCAGCAGAAGTAGCGGAACTACAGATACGCAGTATTTT,CASRSSGTTDTQYF,TRBV7-3,NA,TRBJ2-3,NA
TGTGCCAGCAGTTACGGGTCAGCGACCAGCTCCTACGAGCAGTACTTC,CASSYGSATSSYEQYF,TRBV6-5,NA,TRBJ2-7,NA
TGTGCCACCCAGGCGCTAGCGGGAGGGAACACCGGGGAGCTGTTTTTT,CATQALAGGNTGELFF,TRBV25-1,few,TRBJ2-2,TRBD2
TGTGCCAGTAGTCCTCAGGGGCGGGCAGCGGGGGTTTTCAGCGGGGAGCTGTTTTTT,CASSPQGRAAGVFSGELFF,TRBV19,once,TRBJ2-2,TRBD2
TGCGCCAGCAGCTTGAGGGGGGGCGATCAAGCTTTCTTT,CASSLRGGDQAFF,TRBV5-1,NA,TRBJ1-1,NA
TGTGCCAGCACTCGACTAGCGGGGACCGGGGCCAACGTCCTGACTTTC,CASTRLAGTGANVLTF,TRBV5-6,NA,TRBJ2-6,TRBD2
TGTGCCAGCAAGGCAGGGGGCGATGGACACAATGAGCAGTTCTTC,CASKAGGDGHNEQFF,TRBV6-1,NA,TRBJ2-1,TRBD1
TGTGCCAGCAGCGTAGGAGGTAGCAATCAGCCCCAGCATTTT,CASSVGGSNQPQHF,TRBV9,NA,TRBJ1-5,NA
TGTGCCAGCAGCTTAGGGATTACGACAGGGCTGGAAGGGTACAATGAGCAGTTCTTC,CASSLGITTGLEGYNEQFF,TRBV11-2,once,TRBJ2-1,TRBD1
TGCAGTGCTAGGGCGACAGAAAAACTGTTTTTT,CSARATEKLFF,TRBV20-1,NA,TRBJ1-4,NA
TGCAGCATAGGACAGGGGGAGACCCAGTACTTC,CSIGQGETQYF,TRBV29-1,NA,TRBJ2-5,TRBD1
TGTGCCAGTAGGGATGGGACAGGGGCTTCTGAAGCTTTCTTT,CASRDGTGASEAFF,TRBV19,NA,TRBJ1-1,TRBD1
TGCGCCAGCAGTGAGTCAAACTACCGAGATACGCAGTATTTT,CASSESNYRDTQYF,TRBV10-1,NA,TRBJ2-3,NA
TGTGCCAGACAGGGCTCCCGCACAGATACGCAGTATTTT,CARQGSRTDTQYF,TRBV2,NA,TRBJ2-3,NA